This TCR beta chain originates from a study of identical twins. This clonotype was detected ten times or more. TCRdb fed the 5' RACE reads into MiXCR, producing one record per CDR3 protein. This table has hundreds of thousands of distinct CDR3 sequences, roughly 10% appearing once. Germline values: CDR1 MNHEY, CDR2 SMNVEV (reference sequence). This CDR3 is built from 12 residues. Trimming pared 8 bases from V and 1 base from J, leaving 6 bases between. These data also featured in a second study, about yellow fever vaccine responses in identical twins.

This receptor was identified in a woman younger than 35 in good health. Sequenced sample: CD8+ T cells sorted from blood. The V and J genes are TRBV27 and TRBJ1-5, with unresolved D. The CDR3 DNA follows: TGTGCCAGCGGGCAGAGCAATCAGCCCCAGCATTTT. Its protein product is CASGQSNQPQHF.